This TCR beta chain was captured in a study of OX40 agonist ivuxolimab in advanced cancers. Study details: With a range of roughly 23 to 85, age averaged approximately 60 years, and more than 75% were male.

Assay used: immunoSEQ multiplex PCR; TCRdb lists only in-frame clones, some missing. Of 89,000 or so clones listed, more than 80% are singletons. CDR3 length: 15 residues. Germline V gene sequence: CDR1 LGHNA, CDR2 YSLEER. Trimming left V 4 bases short and J 3 bases short, with 13 bases between. The V call is TRBV4-3, the J call TRBJ1-5; D is unclear. This clonotype was obtained from an adult with an advanced solid tumor such as melanoma, head and neck, liver or kidney cancer. The specimen comprised CD4+ or CD8+ T cells sorted from blood, sampled in a trial of the OX40 agonist ivuxolimab. CDR3 loop: CASSLAWSDNQPQHF. The CDR3 nucleotides are TGCGCCAGCAGCCTAGCCTGGTCCGACAATCAGCCCCAGCATTTT.